This TCR beta chain stems from a study of CD8+ T cells in alopecia areata (dated by TCRdb to the late 2010s). With respect to the entire study: Treated patients were enrolled in an open-label pilot trial of oral tofacitinib at 5 to 10 mg twice daily for moderate-to-severe alopecia areata. Biopsies were taken from tofacitinib-treated patients at baseline and at 4 and 24 weeks of treatment, and a later scalp biopsy was taken in several of the tofacitinib-treated patients. Patients received tofacitinib for 6 to 18 months and were then followed off drug for 6 months to check for delayed response and recurrence. Clonality in the scalp was compared among normal scalp (n=4), patchy alopecia areata scalp (n=8), and alopecia totalis/universalis scalp (n=8). Amplification of TCRbeta CDR3 regions was done by immunoSEQ multiplex PCR using 35 Vbeta forward primers and 13 Jbeta reverse primers. In humans, TCRbeta sequencing was performed on scalp tissue and on sorted CD4+ and CD8+ peripheral blood T cells from healthy controls and from patients with patchy or totalis/universalis alopecia areata. In both human patients and the C3H/HeJ mouse model, the study applied high-throughput TCRbeta sequencing to look at T cell clonal expansion in alopecia areata. In treated patients, disease severity was measured using the SALT score, which gives the percentage of scalp surface area affected. RNA was obtained with the PAXgene miRNA kit for fixed scalp, the miRNeasy kit for PBMCs, and the RNeasy kit for mouse skin.

Relative to germline, V is 3 bases shorter and J is 2 bases shorter, with 13 bases between their ends. The CDR3 holds 14 amino acids from the cysteine to the phenylalanine. The entry retains the CDR3 DNA only, 42 bases that are in frame from base 1. As encoded in the germline V gene (reference sequence), CDR1 is GTSNPN while CDR2 is SVGIG. The investigation overall reported the following: Shared TCR sequences between patients were less evident than in mice, which may be partly attributable to HLA diversity in the patient population. Because the treated cohort was small and included a single nonresponder, larger studies are needed to assess links between baseline CD8+ expansion and response. Scalp clonality and the number of expanded CD8+ clones among the top 100 scalp clones were significantly decreased by tofacitinib. Lesional scalp, especially in alopecia totalis/universalis, showed higher clonality and more expanded CD8+ clones than normal scalp, suggesting antigenic drive. Resident alphabeta T cells in normal human skin are also sequenced, complicating scalp TCR repertoire analysis, unlike mouse skin dominated by gammadelta T cells. During tofacitinib treatment, many expanded lesional clones remained in scalp and blood, and this persistence may partly explain relapse after treatment is stopped.

The library came from the immunoSEQ multiplex PCR assay. To provide template for TCR sequencing, every sample had RNA extracted and reverse transcribed into cDNA. SuperScript III was used for first-strand cDNA synthesis, primed with a 2:1 mix of oligo-dT and random hexamers. A synthetic immune receptor repertoire was used to gauge amplification bias, and whatever bias remained was removed computationally. For the original study's pipeline: Raw reads were preprocessed for error removal, and CDR3 was defined according to IMGT conventions as running from the conserved cysteine to phenylalanine. Clonality was computed as 1 minus the Shannon entropy, with the entropy normalized by log2 of the number of productive unique TCRs. Whether each scalp clone was CD4 or CD8 was inferred by checking scalp TCRbeta sequences against the CD4 and CD8 repertoires from sorted blood. Here the immuneACCESS table is served through TCRdb, limited to in-frame sequences with V and J called. Missing clones are a known gap in these copies; in checked studies unresolved V genes cover under half, and the rest lacks a known reason. D and trimming come from the DNA, and the V and J calls and clone size come from that table. Within this sample are under 350,000 clones, with about three fifths of them counted one time only. The leading ten clones occupy more than 1.5% of the sample.

Taken with the paper, the label for time point translates to: about 25 weeks on oral tofacitinib. Per the publication, the treatment or condition label means: oral pan-JAK inhibitor, 5-10 mg twice daily. From alopecia areata patients, peripheral blood was collected along with lesional scalp punch biopsies. PBMCs were isolated by density centrifugation and stained for CD3, CD4 and CD8, and CD4+ and CD8+ T cells were sorted on a FACSAria. Of note for this clone: What antigen it recognizes has not been identified. The input lacks base qualities; no much larger clone sits a single base away.

The sequencing used CD4+ T cells sorted from blood, collected at week 24, from a patient treated with tofacitinib. This receptor was identified in a human donor with alopecia areata. The chain uses TRBV30 and TRBJ1-1; the D gene cannot be resolved reliably. The CDR3 has the sequence CAWRLHTVNTEAFF. The DNA sequence reads TGTGCCTGGAGATTACACACCGTTAACACTGAAGCTTTCTTT.